The 30 T cell receptor beta chains presented below share a single source sample, sequenced in a study of siplizumab effects on memory and regulatory T cells (dated by TCRdb to the late 2010s). The library was prepared using the immunoSEQ multiplex PCR assay. Sourced from immuneACCESS, this table was stored by TCRdb with only in-frame sequences that have V and J called. A share of the clones is absent; for the studies checked, an unresolved V gene accounts for under half, and the remainder has no known explanation. A total of some 100,000 clones appear in this sample, 92% of them only once. Approximately 0.71% of the sample comes from the top ten. Specimen: Tregs sorted from blood. The receptors derive from a human donor in good health.

The V and J genes are TRBV5-1 and TRBJ1-1; D remains unclear. Trimming took 0 bases from V and 7 from J, leaving 4 bases between them. The V gene's germline CDR1 is SGHRS and CDR2 YFSETQ. The CDR3 length is 11 residues. The CDR3 nucleotides are TGCGCCAGCAGCTTGGCAAATGAAGCTTTCTTT. Its translation is CASSLANEAFF.

The CDR3 DNA is TGCGCCAGCAGCTGGGGACTAGAGGTGTCCTACAATGAGCAGTTCTTC. Translation: CASSWGLEVSYNEQFF. V gene TRBV5-1 combines with J gene TRBJ2-1, with TRBD2 identical over 8 bases. CDR3 size: 16 residues. Trimming took 3 bases from V and 1 from J; bases not matched to a gene: 6. Per the germline V gene, CDR1 is SGHRS and CDR2 is YFSETQ.

This clone came up a few times. This chain links TRBV6-1 with TRBJ1-1; D ambiguous. The ends were cut back, 1 base at V and 3 bases at J, with 9 bases in the middle. Germline V gene lookup returns CDR1 MNHNS and CDR2 SASEGT. This CDR3 is 14 amino acids long. The CDR3, as DNA: TGTGCCAGCAGTGAAGATGGGGAGTACACTGAAGCTTTCTTT. This codes for CASSEDGEYTEAFF.

CDR3 sequence reads: CASSNTGTINTEAFF. CDR3 DNA sequence: TGTGCCAGCAGCAATACTGGGACAATTAACACTGAAGCTTTCTTT. This chain links TRBV4-2 with TRBJ1-1; TRBD1 is a possible D gene (6 bases). The CDR3 length is 15 residues. The V gene lost 5 bases and the J gene lost 2 bases, with 15 bases spanning the gap. In germline, CDR1 is LGHNA, CDR2 YNFKEQ.

The J gene is TRBJ2-2, the V gene TRBV5-1; D assignment may be TRBD1 or TRBD2 (5 bases each). The germline V gene encodes CDR1 SGHRS and CDR2 YFSETQ. Trimming left V 5 bases short and J 5 bases short, with 16 bases between. This CDR3 is built from 15 residues. The CDR3 DNA reads as TGCGCCAGCAGACCCCGGGACGATAGGACCGGGGAGCTGTTTTTT. It yields the protein CASRPRDDRTGELFF.

V gene TRBV5-1 combines with J gene TRBJ1-4; D not certain. Trimming shortened V by 2 bases and J by 8 bases, and 16 bases separated the two germline ends. Germline assignment: CDR1 SGHRS and CDR2 YFSETQ. CDR3 length: 15 amino acids. The CDR3 loop is CASSFNTGRNEKLFF. The CDR3 bases are TGCGCCAGCAGCTTTAATACGGGGAGGAACGAAAAACTGTTTTTT. Filled out from reference TRBV5-1 and TRBJ1-4, the complete variable domain reads KAGVTQTPRYLIKTRGQQVTLSCSPISGHRSVSWYQQTPGQGLQFLFEYFSETQRNKGNFPGRFSGRQFSNSRSEMNVSTLELGDSALYLCASSFNTGRNEKLFFGSGTQLSVL.

This clone was recorded once. The V and J genes are TRBV2 and TRBJ2-1; the D gene is possibly TRBD2 (6 bases). The germline gives CDR1 SNHLY, CDR2 FYNNEI. V gave up 10 bases and J gave up 8 bases, with 21 bases separating them. CDR3 length: 14 amino acids. CDR3 residues: CAIKGGIMTDEQFF. The CDR3 coding sequence is TGTGCCATTAAGGGAGGTATAATGACGGATGAGCAGTTCTTC. Combining the CDR3 with reference TRBV2 and TRBJ2-1 gives the whole variable domain EPEVTQTPSHQVTQMGQEVILRCVPISNHLYFYWYRQILGQKVEFLVSFYNNEISEKSEIFDDQFSVERPDGSNFTLKIRSTKLEDSAMYFCAIKGGIMTDEQFFGPGTRLTVL.

The rearrangement links TRBV10-3 to TRBJ2-3, with 8 bases fitting TRBD2. The V and J ends lost 0 bases and 4 bases, in that order; junction bases with no gene match: 6. The CDR3 totals 16 residues. CDR1 is ENHRY, CDR2 SYGVKD, per germline. The CDR3 region is CAISESPSGGSDTQYF. Here the CDR3 DNA reads TGTGCCATCAGTGAGTCGCCCAGCGGGGGATCAGATACGCAGTATTTT.

This sequence joins TRBV5-1 and TRBJ2-1; 10 bases are shared with TRBD2. CDR1 and CDR2 from the germline V gene are SGHRS and YFSETQ. The ends lost 3 bases at V and 6 bases at J; junction bases unmatched: 9. The CDR3 has 16 residues. The chain's CDR3 is CASSWGALAGVNEQFF. In DNA, the CDR3 is TGCGCCAGCAGCTGGGGTGCCCTAGCGGGAGTCAATGAGCAGTTCTTC.

This chain links TRBV9 with TRBJ2-3; 9 bases line up with TRBD2. The CDR3 spans 17 residues. After removal of 0 bases from V and 2 bases from J, the junction contained 7 bases not matched to a gene. The germline V gene encodes CDR1 SGDLS and CDR2 YYNGEE. The CDR3 nucleotides read TGTGCCAGCAGCGTAGGTGGCGGGAGGGCGATCACAGATACGCAGTATTTT. Translated, it gives CASSVGGGRAITDTQYF.

The chain couples TRBV6-4 to TRBJ2-3; no clear D gene. The CDR3 sequence is 11 residues long. Germline lookup yields CDR1 MRHNA and CDR2 SNTAGT. Trimming left V 6 bases short and J 6 bases short, with 7 bases between. The CDR3 nucleotides read TGTGCCAGCAGAGAGAAGGATACGCAGTATTTT. Encoded protein: CASREKDTQYF.

The V call is TRBV7-9, the J call TRBJ1-2; D may be TRBD1 (5 bases). The CDR3 extends over 16 amino acids. Germline assignment: CDR1 SEHNR and CDR2 FQNEAQ (reference sequence). Trimming cost V 7 bases and J 4 bases, with 22 bases left between them. In nucleotides, the CDR3 is TGTGCCAGCACGATGAAGAGGGGCCTAAATATCTATGGCTACACCTTC. Encoded protein: CASTMKRGLNIYGYTF.

J is TRBJ2-6 and V is TRBV5-1; a possible D gene is TRBD1 (6 bases). The germline V gene has CDR1 SGHRS and CDR2 YFSETQ. The germline V and J ends were trimmed by 0 bases and 0 bases, with 16 bases remaining between them. CDR3 length: 19 amino acids. The CDR3 region is CASSLGPPGHLSGANVLTF. CDR3 coding DNA: TGCGCCAGCAGCTTGGGTCCTCCGGGACACCTCTCTGGGGCCAACGTCCTGACTTTC.

The chain uses TRBV10-1 and TRBJ2-3; 7 bases are a match to TRBD2. The CDR3 is made up of 14 amino acids. Germline V gives CDR1 WNHNN, CDR2 SYGVQD (reference sequence). With V trimmed by 6 bases and J by 0 bases, 3 bases remained unmatched. The DNA for the CDR3 is TGCGCCAGCAGCCGTAGCGGGAGCACAGATACGCAGTATTTT. This sequence encodes CASSRSGSTDTQYF.

This clone was counted only a few times. The J gene is TRBJ1-1, the V gene TRBV10-3, with D uncertain. Per germline, CDR1 ENHRY and CDR2 SYGVKD. This CDR3 contains 13 residues. V gave up 2 bases and J gave up 3 bases, with 7 bases separating them. The CDR3 here is CAISEVRDTEAFF. CDR3 sequence (DNA): TGTGCCATCAGTGAGGTCAGAGACACTGAAGCTTTCTTT.

The chain uses TRBV5-1 and TRBJ2-7; the D is unclear. The V gene's germline CDR1 is SGHRS and CDR2 YFSETQ. There are 14 residues in the CDR3. Deletions cut 0 bases from V and 0 bases from J, with 7 bases between. The CDR3 sequence is CASSLVKSSYEQYF. CDR3 sequence (DNA): TGCGCCAGCAGCTTGGTCAAGAGCTCCTACGAGCAGTACTTC.

This clone was counted a single time. The chain is built from TRBV19 and TRBJ2-1; possibly TRBD2 for D (5 bases). This CDR3 region has 14 residues. Per the germline V gene, CDR1 is LNHDA and CDR2 is SQIVND (reference sequence). Trimming left V 3 bases short and J 6 bases short, with 12 bases between. The CDR3 protein is CASSITLLGNEQFF. CDR3 sequence (DNA): TGTGCCAGTAGTATTACTCTACTAGGCAATGAGCAGTTCTTC.

Comment on this clone: The same CDR3 is also encoded by other DNA sequences in this sample. This chain joins TRBV5-1 and TRBJ2-7; maybe TRBD2 (6 bases). The length of the CDR3 is 14 residues. The V end lost 0 bases, the J end lost 0 bases, and 7 bases lay between the germline ends. The germline V gene has CDR1 SGHRS and CDR2 YFSETQ. CDR3 coding DNA: TGCGCCAGCAGCTTGGACGGGAGCTCCTACGAGCAGTACTTC. Protein product: CASSLDGSSYEQYF.

This clone was seen a handful of times. The chain links TRBV6-1 to TRBJ1-1; 8 nucleotides agree with TRBD1. CDR1 is MNHNS, CDR2 SASEGT, per germline. Trimming cost V 4 bases and J 5 bases; bases outside gene matches: 6. The CDR3 runs 14 residues. This CDR3 is CASSARTGRTEAFF. CDR3 coding DNA: TGTGCCAGCAGTGCTAGGACAGGGAGGACTGAAGCTTTCTTT.

This chain joins TRBV19 and TRBJ1-5; D possibly corresponds to TRBD1 (6 bases). This CDR3 comprises 16 residues. V lost 7 bases and J 4 bases, leaving 20 bases between the germline ends. Germline V lookup: CDR1 LNHDA, CDR2 SQIVND (reference sequence). The CDR3 nucleotides are TGTGCCAGTACCACGTGGGGGGGGGCCGGGAATCAGCCCCAGCATTTT. This codes for CASTTWGGAGNQPQHF.

This chain connects TRBV25-1 to TRBJ2-5; 7 bases are a match to TRBD2. The germline gives CDR1 MGHDK, CDR2 SYGVNS. The CDR3 runs 13 residues. The J segment lost 5 bases and the V segment lost 8 bases, leaving 8 bases of the junction unmatched. CDR3 residues: CASGAWGGETQYF. The DNA for the CDR3 is TGTGCCAGCGGGGCCTGGGGGGGGGAGACCCAGTACTTC.

The chain couples TRBV5-6 to TRBJ2-3, with D uncertain. The CDR3 runs to 19 residues. V dropped 0 bases and J dropped 11 bases, with 31 bases sitting between them. Germline CDR1 and CDR2: SGHDT and YYEEEE. The CDR3 reads CASSLGASSPFIRSRRQYF. The DNA for the CDR3 is TGTGCCAGCAGCTTGGGGGCCTCCTCCCCTTTTATCCGGTCTCGAAGGCAGTATTTT.

This clone was seen once. V is TRBV7-3 and J is TRBJ2-7; unclear D gene. The germline gives CDR1 SGHTA, CDR2 FQGTGA. The ends were cut back, 0 bases at V and 4 bases at J, with 19 bases in the middle. CDR3 length: 17 residues. This CDR3 reads CASSLTMEGQKPYEQYF. The CDR3 DNA sequence: TGTGCCAGCAGCTTAACAATGGAAGGTCAGAAACCTTACGAGCAGTACTTC. The full variable domain, with the rest looked up from reference TRBV7-3 and TRBJ2-7, is GAGVSQTPSNKVTEKGKYVELRCDPISGHTALYWYRQSLGQGPEFLIYFQGTGAADDSGLPNDRFFAVRPEGSVSTLKIQRTERGDSAVYLCASSLTMEGQKPYEQYFGPGTRLTVT.

The V gene is TRBV5-1, the J gene TRBJ1-1, with 8 bases that match TRBD1. Germline V lookup: CDR1 SGHRS, CDR2 YFSETQ. The CDR3 sequence is 15 residues long. The trim removed 7 bases at V and 4 bases at J, leaving 12 bases unmatched. The CDR3 spells CASGQGAPRGTEAFF. The DNA of the CDR3 is TGCGCCAGCGGGCAGGGGGCGCCCAGGGGCACTGAAGCTTTCTTT.

This sequence joins TRBV11-2 and TRBJ2-5; a weak D match, TRBD2 (6 bases). This CDR3 has 16 amino acids. CDR1 SGHAT and CDR2 FQNNGV come from the germline V gene. Trimming took off 5 bases at V and 5 bases at J, with 21 bases between the two ends. The CDR3 is CASSLGRAAGRETQYF. CDR3 DNA sequence: TGTGCCAGCAGCCTAGGTCGTGCGGCGGGGCGCGAGACCCAGTACTTC.

In nucleotides, the CDR3 is TGTGCCAGCAGCAGAGGACTAGCGGGACTTCACTACGAGCAGTACTTC. This translates into CASSRGLAGLHYEQYF. The chain employs TRBV21-1 and TRBJ2-7; TRBD2, the table's D call, was not compared with the DNA. TRBV21-1 is flagged as a pseudogene. The CDR3 runs 16 residues.

The chain employs TRBV5-1 and TRBJ2-3; 12 nucleotides align to TRBD2. The CDR3 loop spans 16 amino acids. V shed 4 bases, J shed 0 bases, and the junction held 3 bases outside the gene matches. Germline V gives CDR1 SGHRS, CDR2 YFSETQ. This chain's CDR3 is CASSGGTSGSTDTQYF. CDR3 DNA: TGCGCCAGCAGCGGCGGGACTAGCGGGAGCACAGATACGCAGTATTTT.

This clone was counted between two and nine times. The CDR3 region is CASSLTGGMNTEAFF. DNA of the CDR3: TGTGCCAGCAGCTTAACAGGGGGTATGAACACTGAAGCTTTCTTT. The chain recombines TRBV7-9 with TRBJ1-1; TRBD1 agrees at 8 bases. The CDR3 extends over 15 amino acids. Germline CDR1 and CDR2: SEHNR and FQNEAQ (reference sequence). V lost 2 bases and J lost 0; bases outside the gene matches: 2.

The V and J genes are TRBV7-8 and TRBJ2-7; no clear D gene. Germline values: CDR1 SGHVS, CDR2 FQNEAQ. The CDR3 is 16 residues long. The V end lost 3 bases, the J end lost 4 bases, and 19 bases lay between the germline ends. CDR3 coding DNA: TGTGCCAGCAGCTTCCGCCATGGGGAAGTTTCGTACGAGCAGTACTTC. Translating it yields CASSFRHGEVSYEQYF.

The V gene is TRBV5-4, the J gene TRBJ2-5; D unresolved. CDR1 is SGHNT, CDR2 YYREEE, per germline (reference sequence). The V and J ends lost 0 bases and 2 bases respectively, with 5 bases between them. The CDR3 has 13 amino acids. The CDR3 reads CASSLAAQETQYF. DNA for the CDR3: TGTGCCAGCAGCTTGGCGGCGCAAGAGACCCAGTACTTC. The full variable domain, rest sourced from reference TRBV5-4 and TRBJ2-5, is ETGVTQSPTHLIKTRGQQVTLRCSSQSGHNTVSWYQQALGQGPQFIFQYYREEENGRGNFPPRFSGLQFPNYSSELNVNALELDDSALYLCASSLAAQETQYFGPGTRLLVL.